This is a list of T cell receptor beta chains from one sample in a study of blood T cell repertoires in COVID-19. The data were produced by immunoSEQ multiplex PCR, yet TCRdb's version contains in-frame clones alone and is incomplete. This table holds about 280,000 clones, 88% found once. Sample: peripheral blood. The receptors stem from a man aged 18 to 29 with active or convalescent COVID-19. Each CDR3 is given with its conserved first and last residue. D genes are given only for firm matches. The size of a clone is reported for some rows only, either as once, few or many, or as a class for expanded clones.

>NA|TRBV25-1|TRBD1|TRBJ1-1
TGTGCCAGCAGTGCGACAGGGGGGATGGCTTTCTTT
CASSATGGMAFF
>NA|TRBV6-1|NA|TRBJ2-6
TGTGCCAGCAGTGAGGGCGCTGGGGCCAACGTCCTGACTTTC
CASSEGAGANVLTF
>few|TRBV29-1|TRBD1|TRBJ1-4
TGCAGCGTGATAATGACAGGGGGCATTTCAACTAATGAAAAACTGTTTTTT
CSVIMTGGISTNEKLFF
>NA|TRBV6-5|TRBD1|TRBJ2-7
TGTGCCAGCAGTTTCCCGGGACAGGGGCCCGATCACGAGCAGTACTTC
CASSFPGQGPDHEQYF
>few|TRBV6-5|TRBD1|TRBJ1-2
TGTGCCAGCAGTTACTCGGGACAGGGGAACTTCTATGGCTACACCTTC
CASSYSGQGNFYGYTF
>NA|TRBV18|NA|TRBJ1-2
TGTGCCAGCTCACCGGGGGGGGACAATCCCCAGGGCTATGGCTACACCTTC
CASSPGGDNPQGYGYTF
>NA|TRBV15|TRBD1|TRBJ1-1
TGTGCCACCAGCAGCGACAGGGTCGGGTACACTGAAGCTTTCTTT
CATSSDRVGYTEAFF
>NA|TRBV6-6|NA|TRBJ2-5
TGTGCCAGCAGTTATCGGGGAGAGACCCAGTACTTC
CASSYRGETQYF
>NA|TRBV27|NA|TRBJ1-2
TGTGCCAGCAGTTTAGGGGGGGCGCATCACTATGGCTACACCTTC
CASSLGGAHHYGYTF
>NA|TRBV7-2|NA|TRBJ2-1
TGTGCCGGAGGGGGGAGGGTTGGGCATGAGCAGTTCTTC
CAGGGRVGHEQFF
>NA|TRBV5-1|TRBD2|TRBJ2-1
TGCGCCAGCAGCTTGTCTAGCGGATCTTACAATGAGCAGTTCTTC
CASSLSSGSYNEQFF
>NA|TRBV27|NA|TRBJ2-3
TGTGCCAGCGGACAGGGAGGGACGACAGATACGCAGTATTTT
CASGQGGTTDTQYF
>NA|TRBV7-6|TRBD2|TRBJ2-3
TGTGCCAGCAGCTTAGGGGCTAGCGGGGCGGCAGATACGCAGTATTTT
CASSLGASGAADTQYF
>once|TRBV10-3|TRBD1|TRBJ2-2
TGTGCCACCCAGACAGGGCTTAACACCGGGGAGCTGTTTTTT
CATQTGLNTGELFF
>NA|TRBV15|NA|TRBJ1-4
TGTGCCACCAGCAAAAAGGGGTCAACTAATGAAAAACTGTTTTTT
CATSKKGSTNEKLFF
>once|TRBV6-2/TRBV6-3|TRBD1|TRBJ1-1
TGTGCCAGCAGTTACCCCGCAGGGGGCAACACTGAAGCTTTCTTT
CASSYPAGGNTEAFF
>NA|TRBV9|NA|TRBJ2-3
TGTGCCAGCAGCGTAGAACTAGCAGCAGCAGATACGCAGTATTTT
CASSVELAAADTQYF
>NA|TRBV2|TRBD2|TRBJ2-1
TGTGCCAGCAGTGACTCCAGCGGGGGGTACAATGAGCAGTTCTTC
CASSDSSGGYNEQFF
>NA|TRBV25-1|NA|TRBJ1-3
TGTGCCAGCAGTGAATCAGGAAACACCATATATTTT
CASSESGNTIYF
>NA|TRBV27|TRBD2|TRBJ2-5
TGTGCCAGCGGTCGCCGCGGGGGACAAGAGACCCAGTACTTC
CASGRRGGQETQYF
>once|TRBV12-3/TRBV12-4|NA|TRBJ2-7
TGTGCCAGCAGTCCTACAGGGTTCGGCGAGCAGTACTTC
CASSPTGFGEQYF
>many|TRBV5-5|TRBD1|TRBJ1-2
TGTGCCAGCAGCTTGGCGGACAGGGCGGGTGGCTACACCTTC
CASSLADRAGGYTF
>NA|TRBV18|NA|TRBJ1-1
TGTGCCAGCTCACCACCTTGGACAGCGCGCCCTGAAGCTTTCTTT
CASSPPWTARPEAFF
>once|TRBV4-1|NA|TRBJ1-3
TGCGCCAGCAGCGCCGAGGGCACCATATATTTT
CASSAEGTIYF
>NA|TRBV7-8|TRBD1|TRBJ2-2
TGTGCCAGCAGCTTTTTGGACAGGGTGAACACCGGGGAGCTGTTTTTT
CASSFLDRVNTGELFF
>NA|TRBV9|TRBD2|TRBJ2-1
TGTGCCAGCAGCGTAGGGACTAGCGGTTCGCAGTTCTTC
CASSVGTSGSQFF
>NA|TRBV9|NA|TRBJ2-1
TGTGCCAGCAGCGTAGTAGGGGGTTTGAATGAGCAGTTCTTC
CASSVVGGLNEQFF
>NA|TRBV5-1|NA|TRBJ1-2
TGCGCCAGCAGCTTGAATTCCGCACAGGCCCTCGGCTACACCTTC
CASSLNSAQALGYTF
>NA|TRBV15|NA|TRBJ2-7
TGTGCCACCAGCAGACCGGACAAGTTCTACGAGCAGTACTTC
CATSRPDKFYEQYF
>NA|TRBV11-2|NA|TRBJ2-2
TGTGCCAGCAGCTTAGCGGGGGCGAACACCGGGGAGCTGTTTTTT
CASSLAGANTGELFF
>NA|TRBV11-2|TRBD2|TRBJ2-3
TGTGCCAGCAGCTTCAATAGCGGGGGGGCAACGGATACGCAGTATTTT
CASSFNSGGATDTQYF